The TCR beta chain under discussion was sequenced for a study of cytomegalovirus exposure and HLA in healthy donors. Study-level background: Of all 380 or so donors who were genotyped, roughly 81% belonged to the Caucasian-associated ancestry cluster.

The PCR contained 60 Vbeta and 13 Jbeta primers. The assay was immunoSEQ multiplex PCR, and TCRdb's table has in-frame clones only and misses some. The repertoire consists of some 160,000 clones, with roughly two thirds occurring once and the leading ten covering 5.4%. Looked up from germline, CDR1 is SGHTA and CDR2 is FQGNSA. Trimming shortened V by 2 bases and J by 5 bases, and 16 bases separated the two germline ends. The CDR3 extends over 17 amino acids. A single count supports this clone. The antigen is unknown. Study results and limitations: Excluded were some V segments that proved indistinguishable, including TRBV6-2 and TRBV6-3.

The receptor was derived from a woman between 18 and 29 years old in good health and CMV-seropositive. The specimen sequenced was PBMCs. The rearrangement links TRBV7-2 to TRBJ1-6, with D unclear. As DNA, the CDR3 is TGTGCCAGCAGCTTATATCCACTCAGGTCTGATAATTCACCCCTCCACTTT. It yields the protein CASSLYPLRSDNSPLHF.